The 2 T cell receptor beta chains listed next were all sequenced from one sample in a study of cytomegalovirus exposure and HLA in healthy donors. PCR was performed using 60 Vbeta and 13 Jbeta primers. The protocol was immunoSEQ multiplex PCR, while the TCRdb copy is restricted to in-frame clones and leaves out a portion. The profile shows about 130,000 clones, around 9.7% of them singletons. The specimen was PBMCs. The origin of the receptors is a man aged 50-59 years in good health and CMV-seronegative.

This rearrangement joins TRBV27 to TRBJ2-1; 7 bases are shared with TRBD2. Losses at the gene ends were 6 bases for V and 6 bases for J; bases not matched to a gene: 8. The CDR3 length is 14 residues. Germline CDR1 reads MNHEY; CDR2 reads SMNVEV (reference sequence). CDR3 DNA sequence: TGTGCCAGCAGCCCCGTTGGCGGGGGCAATGAGCAGTTCTTC. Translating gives CASSPVGGGNEQFF.

CDR3 coding DNA: TGCGCCAGCACCTCGGGGGGGACAGGGGAAGAAAAACTGTTTTTT. This sequence encodes CASTSGGTGEEKLFF. The chain couples TRBV5-1 to TRBJ1-4; 10 bases line up with TRBD1. The trim removed 6 bases at V and 8 bases at J, leaving 10 bases unmatched. Germline lookup yields CDR1 SGHRS and CDR2 YFSETQ. The length of the CDR3 is 15 residues. Supplemented by reference TRBV5-1 and TRBJ1-4, the full variable domain reads KAGVTQTPRYLIKTRGQQVTLSCSPISGHRSVSWYQQTPGQGLQFLFEYFSETQRNKGNFPGRFSGRQFSNSRSEMNVSTLELGDSALYLCASTSGGTGEEKLFFGSGTQLSVL.